These 18 T cell receptor beta chains came from one sample sequenced in a study of blood T cell repertoires in COVID-19 (dated by TCRdb to the early 2020s). Receptor amplification or capture employed the immunoSEQ multiplex PCR assay. Sourced from immuneACCESS, this table was stored by TCRdb with only in-frame sequences that have V and J called. A share of the clones is absent; for the studies checked, an unresolved V gene accounts for under half, and the remainder has no known explanation. The sample table records 170,000 or so clones; 80% to 85% of these occur just once. 2.5% to 3.5% of the sample belongs to the ten largest clones. The sample taken for sequencing was peripheral blood. These receptors all come from a woman in her sixties or seventies with acute or convalescent COVID-19.

The chain couples TRBV5-1 to TRBJ2-2; D remains unclear. The V gene's germline CDR1 is SGHRS and CDR2 YFSETQ. V was cut by 1 base and J by 4 bases, with 11 bases left in between. The CDR3 extends over 15 amino acids. DNA of the CDR3: TGCGCCAGCAGCTTGCCAGGTGCCACCACCGGGGAGCTGTTTTTT. Its translation: CASSLPGATTGELFF.

The table lists this clone with a count of one. The genes are TRBV11-3 and TRBJ2-2; D gene ambiguous. The germline V gene encodes CDR1 SGHNT and CDR2 YENEEA. The CDR3 contains 14 residues. The germline V and J ends were trimmed by 0 bases and 4 bases, with 6 bases remaining between them. The CDR3 nucleotides are TGTGCCAGCAGCTTAGACAGGTTCACCGGGGAGCTGTTTTTT. It translates to CASSLDRFTGELFF.

The chain couples TRBV11-2 to TRBJ1-2; D gene uncertain. The CDR3 consists of 15 residues. CDR1 and CDR2 from the germline V gene are SGHAT and FQNNGV. Trimming left V 4 bases short and J 4 bases short, with 16 bases between. The CDR3 bases are TGTGCCAGCAGCTCCTATGAGTCGTCTCTCTATGGCTACACCTTC. It specifies CASSSYESSLYGYTF.

The chain uses TRBV7-2 and TRBJ1-5; D is perhaps TRBD1 (6 bases). CDR1 is SGHTA, CDR2 FQGNSA, per germline. The CDR3 totals 16 residues. V was trimmed by 1 base and J by 3 bases, leaving 13 bases between them. CDR3 residues: CASSLGGGPNNQPQHF. CDR3 coding DNA: TGTGCCAGCAGCTTAGGCGGGGGGCCTAACAATCAGCCCCAGCATTTT.

The chain combines TRBV11-1 with TRBJ2-7; tentatively, D is TRBD1 (5 bases). This CDR3 contains 12 residues. Trimming took 4 bases from V and 6 from J, leaving 10 bases between them. Germline V gives CDR1 SGHAT, CDR2 FQDESV (reference sequence). The CDR3 DNA reads TGTGCCAGCAGCTCTAGGGGTGGCGAGCAGTACTTC. Amino acid sequence: CASSSRGGEQYF.

V gene TRBV7-9 combines with J gene TRBJ2-7; a weak D match, TRBD1 (6 bases). Trimming cost V 5 bases and J 4 bases, with 12 bases left between them. Germline lookup yields CDR1 SEHNR and CDR2 FQNEAQ (reference sequence). This CDR3 contains 13 residues. The CDR3 here is CASSRGGTYEQYF. The DNA for the CDR3 is TGTGCCAGCAGCCGAGGGGGAACATACGAGCAGTACTTC.

This clone has only a few counts. The chain joins TRBV9 to TRBJ1-3; D perhaps matches TRBD1 (5 bases). The length of the CDR3 is 13 residues. CDR1 is SGDLS, CDR2 YYNGEE, per germline. V gave up 3 bases and J gave up 3 bases, with 7 bases separating them. CDR3 loop: CASSGQIGNTIYF. CDR3 bases: TGTGCCAGCAGCGGACAGATTGGAAACACCATATATTTT.

In DNA, the CDR3 is TGTGCCAGCAGGATCGACGGGACAGGGTATAGCAATCAGCCCCAGCATTTT. It codes for CASRIDGTGYSNQPQHF. The J gene is TRBJ1-5, the V gene TRBV27; TRBD1 aligns across 9 bases. Germline loops: CDR1 MNHEY, CDR2 SMNVEV (reference sequence). The CDR3 runs 17 residues. Trimming removed 6 bases from V and 0 bases from J; junction bases left unmatched: 9.

The genes are TRBV19 and TRBJ2-7; 11 bases agree with TRBD1. Losses at the gene ends were 10 bases for V and 6 bases for J; bases not matched to a gene: 11. The germline gives CDR1 LNHDA, CDR2 SQIVND (reference sequence). The CDR3 contains 14 residues. CDR3 bases: TGTGCCACTAGATCCGGGACAGGGGGTCGCGAGCAGTACTTC. This encodes CATRSGTGGREQYF.

This clone was picked up one time. The chain is built from TRBV5-1 and TRBJ1-6, with D maybe TRBD1 (5 bases). Between the trimmed V and J ends, which lost 0 bases and 5 bases, there was a span of 9 bases. Germline V gives CDR1 SGHRS, CDR2 YFSETQ. The CDR3 spans 15 residues. CDR3 sequence: CASSLGGRDNSPLHF. The CDR3 bases are TGCGCCAGCAGCTTGGGCGGCAGGGATAATTCACCCCTCCACTTT.

Many counts were recorded for this clone. The rearrangement uses TRBV6-2 or TRBV6-3 and TRBJ2-7; no firm D call. The CDR3 is made up of 11 amino acids. Looked up from germline, CDR1 is MNHEY and CDR2 is SVGEGT. The ends were cut back, 5 bases at V and 5 bases at J, with 7 bases in the middle. The CDR3 sequence: CASSVSDEQYF. CDR3 DNA sequence: TGTGCCAGCAGTGTCAGCGACGAGCAGTACTTC.

The chain recombines TRBV6-6 with TRBJ2-2, with D possibly TRBD2 on 5 matching bases. The CDR3 length is 15 residues. In germline, CDR1 is MNHNY, CDR2 SVGAGI (reference sequence). V gave up 7 bases and J gave up 5 bases, with 17 bases separating them. Here the CDR3 DNA reads TGTGCCAGCACCCTTTCACTAGAGGGTACCGGGGAGCTGTTTTTT. This encodes CASTLSLEGTGELFF.

The chain is built from TRBV7-3 and TRBJ2-3; 11 positions match TRBD2. Germline V gives CDR1 SGHTA, CDR2 FQGTGA. CDR3 size: 16 residues. The V segment lost 2 bases and the J segment 7 bases; nucleotides outside the gene matches: 8. The CDR3 DNA is TGTGCCAGCAGCTTATTTGAGGTAGCGGGGGGGCATACGCAGTATTTT. Its translation is CASSLFEVAGGHTQYF.

This chain links TRBV29-1 with TRBJ1-2, with D possibly TRBD1 on 5 matching bases. This CDR3 is 14 amino acids long. CDR1 and CDR2 from the germline V gene are SQVTM and ANQGSEA. The V end was cut by 0 bases, the J end by 8 bases, with 16 bases between. CDR3 region: CSVEEGEGASGYTF. The CDR3 region has the DNA TGCAGCGTTGAAGAAGGGGAAGGGGCGAGCGGCTACACCTTC.

This sequence joins TRBV7-8 and TRBJ1-5; no reliable D call. The CDR3 runs to 12 residues. Germline values: CDR1 SGHVS, CDR2 FQNEAQ. Trimming stripped 2 bases from V and 9 bases from J, with 8 bases between. CDR3 in amino acids: CASSLYPGPQHF. The CDR3 coding sequence is TGTGCCAGCAGCTTATATCCAGGGCCCCAGCATTTT.

The rearrangement uses TRBV21-1 and TRBJ1-2; TRBD1, the D gene given by the table, was not confirmed from the DNA. TRBV21-1 is assigned pseudogene status. The CDR3 is 14 amino acids. This CDR3 is CASSKENSNYGYTF. The CDR3 coding sequence is TGTGCCAGCAGCAAAGAGAACAGTAACTATGGCTACACCTTC.

V gene TRBV19 combines with J gene TRBJ1-1; 9 bases map to TRBD1. V shed 6 bases and J 4 bases; nucleotides not matched to a gene: 6. CDR1 and CDR2 (germline): LNHDA, SQIVND (reference sequence). This CDR3 region has 14 residues. The CDR3 loop is CASSLGQGGTEAFF. In DNA form, the CDR3 reads TGTGCCAGTAGCCTGGGACAGGGAGGCACTGAAGCTTTCTTT.

In its sample, this clone was seen a few times. The gene calls are TRBV6-6 and TRBJ1-2; TRBD1 agrees at 10 bases. V shed 2 bases and J 8 bases; nucleotides not matched to a gene: 8. Germline V gives CDR1 MNHNY, CDR2 SVGAGI (reference sequence). This CDR3 has 15 amino acids. The CDR3 DNA follows: TGTGCCAGCAGTTACGCGGGACAGGGGATGGGGGGCTACACCTTC. Translation gives CASSYAGQGMGGYTF.